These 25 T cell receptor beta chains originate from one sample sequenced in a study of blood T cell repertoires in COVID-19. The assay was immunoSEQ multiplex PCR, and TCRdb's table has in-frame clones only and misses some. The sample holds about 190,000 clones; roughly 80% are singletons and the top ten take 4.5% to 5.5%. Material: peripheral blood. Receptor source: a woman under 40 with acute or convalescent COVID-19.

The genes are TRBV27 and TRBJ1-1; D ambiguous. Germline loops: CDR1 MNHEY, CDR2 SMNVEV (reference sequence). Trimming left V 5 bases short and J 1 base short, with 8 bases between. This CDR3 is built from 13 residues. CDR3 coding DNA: TGTGCCAGCAGTCCGAGACAGAACACTGAAGCTTTCTTT. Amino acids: CASSPRQNTEAFF.

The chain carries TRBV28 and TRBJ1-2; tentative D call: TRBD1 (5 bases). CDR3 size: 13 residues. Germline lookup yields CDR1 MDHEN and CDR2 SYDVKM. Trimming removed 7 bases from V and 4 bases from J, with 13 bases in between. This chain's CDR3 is CASTLHGAYGYTF. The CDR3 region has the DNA TGTGCCAGCACCCTCCATGGGGCCTATGGCTACACCTTC.

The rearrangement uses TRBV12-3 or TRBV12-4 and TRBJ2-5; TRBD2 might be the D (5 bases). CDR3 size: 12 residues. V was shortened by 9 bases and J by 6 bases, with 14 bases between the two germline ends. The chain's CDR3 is CASGGGRQTQYF. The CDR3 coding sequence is TGTGCCAGTGGCGGAGGTCGGCAGACCCAGTACTTC.

This CDR3 is CASSFGTGTLSGGNTIYF. CDR3 sequence (DNA): TGTGCCAGCAGCTTCGGGACAGGGACCCTCTCGGGGGGAAACACCATATATTTT. This chain connects TRBV13 to TRBJ1-3, with 9 bases that match TRBD1. Trimming took 3 bases from V and 4 from J; bases not matched to a gene: 13. The CDR3 has 18 residues. The germline V gene has CDR1 PRHDT and CDR2 FYEKMQ (reference sequence).

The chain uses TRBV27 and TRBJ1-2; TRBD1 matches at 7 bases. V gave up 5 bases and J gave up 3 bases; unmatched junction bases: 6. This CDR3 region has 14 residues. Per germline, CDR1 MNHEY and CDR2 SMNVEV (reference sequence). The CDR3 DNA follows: TGTGCCAGCAGTACTGGACAGGCGGACTATGGCTACACCTTC. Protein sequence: CASSTGQADYGYTF.

The CDR3 reads CASRSGGGGTEAFF. CDR3 nucleotide sequence: TGTGCCAGTAGATCAGGGGGCGGGGGCACTGAAGCTTTCTTT. V usage is TRBV19 and J usage is TRBJ1-1; 8 bases map to TRBD1. The CDR3 has 14 residues. Germline values: CDR1 LNHDA, CDR2 SQIVND (reference sequence). V lost 6 bases, J lost 4 bases, and 7 bases stayed unmatched. The full variable domain, with the rest looked up from reference TRBV19 and TRBJ1-1, is DGGITQSPKYLFRKEGQNVTLSCEQNLNHDAMYWYRQDPGQGLRLIYYSQIVNDFQKGDIAEGYSVSREKKESFPLTVTSAQKNPTAFYLCASRSGGGGTEAFFGQGTRLTVV.

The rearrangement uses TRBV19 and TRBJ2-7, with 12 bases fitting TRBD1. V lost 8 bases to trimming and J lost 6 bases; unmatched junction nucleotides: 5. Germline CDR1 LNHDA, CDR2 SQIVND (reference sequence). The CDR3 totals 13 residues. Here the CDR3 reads CASGGTGGAEQYF. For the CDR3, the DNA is TGTGCCAGTGGAGGGACAGGGGGCGCCGAGCAGTACTTC. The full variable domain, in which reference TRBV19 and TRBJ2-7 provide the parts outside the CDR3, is DGGITQSPKYLFRKEGQNVTLSCEQNLNHDAMYWYRQDPGQGLRLIYYSQIVNDFQKGDIAEGYSVSREKKESFPLTVTSAQKNPTAFYLCASGGTGGAEQYFGPGTRLTVT.

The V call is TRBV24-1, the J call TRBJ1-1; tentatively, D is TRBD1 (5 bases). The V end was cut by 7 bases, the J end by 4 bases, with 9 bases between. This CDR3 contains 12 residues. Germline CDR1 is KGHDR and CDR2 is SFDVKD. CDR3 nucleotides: TGTGCCACCAGGGCCGGGGGCACTGAAGCTTTCTTT. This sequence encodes CATRAGGTEAFF.

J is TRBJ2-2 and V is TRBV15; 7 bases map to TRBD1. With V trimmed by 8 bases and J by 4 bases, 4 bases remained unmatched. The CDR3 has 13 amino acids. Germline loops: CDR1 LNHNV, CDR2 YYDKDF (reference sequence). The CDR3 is CATEGAVTGELFF. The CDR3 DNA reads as TGTGCCACCGAGGGGGCGGTCACCGGGGAGCTGTTTTTT. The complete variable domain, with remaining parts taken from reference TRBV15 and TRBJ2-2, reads DAMVIQNPRYQVTQFGKPVTLSCSQTLNHNVMYWYQQKSSQAPKLLFHYYDKDFNNEADTPDNFQSRRPNTSFCFLDIRSPGLGDTAMYLCATEGAVTGELFFGEGSRLTVL.

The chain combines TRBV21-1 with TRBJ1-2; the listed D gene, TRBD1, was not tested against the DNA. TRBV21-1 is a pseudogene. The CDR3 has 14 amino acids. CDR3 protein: CASRDRVSDYGYTF. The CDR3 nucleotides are TGTGCCAGCCGCGACAGGGTTTCCGACTATGGCTACACCTTC.

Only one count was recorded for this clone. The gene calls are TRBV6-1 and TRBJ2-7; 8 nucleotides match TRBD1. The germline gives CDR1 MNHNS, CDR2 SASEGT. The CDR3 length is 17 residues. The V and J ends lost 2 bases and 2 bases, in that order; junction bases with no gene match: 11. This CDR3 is CASSELESGQGPYEQYF. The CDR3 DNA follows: TGTGCCAGCAGTGAATTGGAGTCCGGACAGGGCCCCTACGAGCAGTACTTC.

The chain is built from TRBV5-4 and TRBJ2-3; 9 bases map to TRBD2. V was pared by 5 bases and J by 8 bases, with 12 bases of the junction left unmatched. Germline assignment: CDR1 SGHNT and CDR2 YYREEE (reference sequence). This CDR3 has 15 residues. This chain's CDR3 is CASSFRTAGGPTQYF. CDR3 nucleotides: TGTGCCAGCAGTTTCCGGACCGCGGGAGGGCCTACGCAGTATTTT.

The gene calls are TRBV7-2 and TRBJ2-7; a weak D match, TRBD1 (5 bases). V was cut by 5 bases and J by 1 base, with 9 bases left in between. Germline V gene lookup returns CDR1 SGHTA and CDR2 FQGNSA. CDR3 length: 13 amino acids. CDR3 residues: CASSVDTSYEQYF. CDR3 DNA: TGTGCCAGCAGCGTGGACACATCCTACGAGCAGTACTTC.

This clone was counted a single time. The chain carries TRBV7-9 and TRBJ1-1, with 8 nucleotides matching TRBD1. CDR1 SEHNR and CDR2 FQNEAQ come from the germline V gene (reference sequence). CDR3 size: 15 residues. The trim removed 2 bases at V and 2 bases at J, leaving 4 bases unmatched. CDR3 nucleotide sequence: TGTGCCAGCAGCTTAAAGACAGGGGTAAACACTGAAGCTTTCTTT. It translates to CASSLKTGVNTEAFF.

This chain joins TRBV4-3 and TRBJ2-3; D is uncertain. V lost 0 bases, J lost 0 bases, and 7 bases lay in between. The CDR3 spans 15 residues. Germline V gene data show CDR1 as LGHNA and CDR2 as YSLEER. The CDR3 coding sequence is TGCGCCAGCAGCCAAGAAATACACAGCACAGATACGCAGTATTTT. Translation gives CASSQEIHSTDTQYF.

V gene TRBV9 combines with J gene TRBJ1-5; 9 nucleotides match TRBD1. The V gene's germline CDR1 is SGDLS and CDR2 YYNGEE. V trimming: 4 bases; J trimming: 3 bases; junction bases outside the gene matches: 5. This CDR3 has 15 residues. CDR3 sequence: CASSKGQGLNQPQHF. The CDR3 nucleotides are TGTGCCAGCAGCAAGGGACAGGGTCTCAATCAGCCCCAGCATTTT.

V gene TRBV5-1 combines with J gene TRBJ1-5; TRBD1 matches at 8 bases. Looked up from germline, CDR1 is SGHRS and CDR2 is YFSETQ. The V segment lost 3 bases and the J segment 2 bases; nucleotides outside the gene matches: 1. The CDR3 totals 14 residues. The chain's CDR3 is CASSSGQGNQPQHF. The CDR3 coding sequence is TGCGCCAGCAGCTCGGGACAGGGCAATCAGCCCCAGCATTTT.

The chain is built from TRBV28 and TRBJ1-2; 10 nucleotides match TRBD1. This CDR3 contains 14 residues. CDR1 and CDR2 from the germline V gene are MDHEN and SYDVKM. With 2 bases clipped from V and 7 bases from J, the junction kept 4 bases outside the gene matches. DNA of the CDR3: TGTGCCAGCAGTTTACTGGACAGGGGGGTTGGCTACACCTTC. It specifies CASSLLDRGVGYTF.

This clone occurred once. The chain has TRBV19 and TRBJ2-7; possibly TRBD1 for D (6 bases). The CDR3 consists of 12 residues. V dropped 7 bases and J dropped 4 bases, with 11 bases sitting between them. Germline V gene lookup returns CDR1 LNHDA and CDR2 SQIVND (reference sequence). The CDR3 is CASTSDRYEQYF. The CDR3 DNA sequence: TGTGCCAGTACCTCGGACAGATACGAGCAGTACTTC.

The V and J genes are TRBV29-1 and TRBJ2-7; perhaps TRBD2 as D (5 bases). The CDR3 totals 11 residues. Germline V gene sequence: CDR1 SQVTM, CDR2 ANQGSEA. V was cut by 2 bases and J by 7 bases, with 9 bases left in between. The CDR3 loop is CSVELEVEQYF. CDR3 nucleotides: TGCAGCGTTGAATTGGAGGTGGAGCAGTACTTC.

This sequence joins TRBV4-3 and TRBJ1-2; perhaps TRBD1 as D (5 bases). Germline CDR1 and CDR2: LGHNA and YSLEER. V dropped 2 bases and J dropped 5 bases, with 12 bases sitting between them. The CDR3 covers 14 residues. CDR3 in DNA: TGCGCCAGCAGCCAAATAGCCGACAGTTATGGCTACACCTTC. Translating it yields CASSQIADSYGYTF.

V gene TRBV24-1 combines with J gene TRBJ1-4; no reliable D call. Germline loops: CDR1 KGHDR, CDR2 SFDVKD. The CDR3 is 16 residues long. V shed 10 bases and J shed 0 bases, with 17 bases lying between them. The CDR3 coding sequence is TGTGCCACGAAAAGACAAGCCATTTCAACTAATGAAAAACTGTTTTTT. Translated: CATKRQAISTNEKLFF.

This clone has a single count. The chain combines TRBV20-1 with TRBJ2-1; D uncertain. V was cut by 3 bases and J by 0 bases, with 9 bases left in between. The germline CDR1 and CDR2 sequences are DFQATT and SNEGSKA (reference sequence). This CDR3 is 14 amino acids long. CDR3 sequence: CSASFSSSYNEQFF. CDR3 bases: TGCAGTGCTAGTTTTTCGAGCTCCTACAATGAGCAGTTCTTC.

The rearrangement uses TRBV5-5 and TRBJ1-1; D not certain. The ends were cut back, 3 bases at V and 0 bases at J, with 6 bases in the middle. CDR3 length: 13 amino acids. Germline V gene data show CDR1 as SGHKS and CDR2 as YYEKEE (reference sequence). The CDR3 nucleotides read TGTGCCAGCAGCTACGGGATGAACACTGAAGCTTTCTTT. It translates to CASSYGMNTEAFF.

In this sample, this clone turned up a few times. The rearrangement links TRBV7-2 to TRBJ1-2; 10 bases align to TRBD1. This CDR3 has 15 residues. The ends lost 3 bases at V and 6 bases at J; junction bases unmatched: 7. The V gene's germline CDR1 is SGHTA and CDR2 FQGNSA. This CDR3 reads CASSLRGDRGDGYTF. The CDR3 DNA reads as TGTGCCAGCAGCTTGAGGGGGGACAGGGGTGATGGCTACACCTTC. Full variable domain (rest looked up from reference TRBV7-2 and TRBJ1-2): GAGVSQSPSNKVTEKGKDVELRCDPISGHTALYWYRQSLGQGLEFLIYFQGNSAPDKSGLPSDRFSAERTGGSVSTLTIQRTQQEDSAVYLCASSLRGDRGDGYTFGSGTRLTVV.